This T cell receptor (beta chain) is from a study of cytomegalovirus exposure and HLA in healthy donors. Trimming shortened V by 7 bases and J by 4 bases, and 19 bases separated the two germline ends. The CDR3 runs 14 residues. Germline V gene lookup returns CDR1 SQVTM and CDR2 ANQGSEA. 60 Vbeta and 13 Jbeta primers were used in PCR. Generated by immunoSEQ multiplex PCR, the TCRdb table keeps only in-frame clones and is missing some. The top ten hold more than 0.75% of the sample, which has under 200,000 clones, approximately 78% seen once. The TCR originated in a girl aged 2 to 10 in good health and CMV-seropositive. V is TRBV29-1 and J is TRBJ1-1; D gene ambiguous. Sequencing used PBMCs. CDR3 nucleotide sequence: TGCAGCGCCCGCCCGTCTACTAGTGGCACTGAAGCTTTCTTT. It specifies CSARPSTSGTEAFF.